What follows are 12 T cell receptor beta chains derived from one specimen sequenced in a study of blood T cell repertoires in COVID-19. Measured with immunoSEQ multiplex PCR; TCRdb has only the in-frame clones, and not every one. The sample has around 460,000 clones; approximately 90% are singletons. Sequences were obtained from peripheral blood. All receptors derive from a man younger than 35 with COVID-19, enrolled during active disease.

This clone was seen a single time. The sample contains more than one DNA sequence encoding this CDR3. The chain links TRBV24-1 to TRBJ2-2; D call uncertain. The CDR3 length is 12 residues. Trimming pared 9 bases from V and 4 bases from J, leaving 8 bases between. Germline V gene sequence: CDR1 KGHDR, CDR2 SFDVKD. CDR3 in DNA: TGTGCCACCGCCCGAGGCACCGGGGAGCTGTTTTTT. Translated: CATARGTGELFF.

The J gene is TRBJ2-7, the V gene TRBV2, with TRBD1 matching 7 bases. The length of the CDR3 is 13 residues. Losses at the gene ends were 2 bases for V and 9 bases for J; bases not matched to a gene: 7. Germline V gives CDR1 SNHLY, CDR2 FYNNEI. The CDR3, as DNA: TGTGCCAGCAGTGAAATCAGACAGGGCGGGCAGTACTTC. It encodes CASSEIRQGGQYF.

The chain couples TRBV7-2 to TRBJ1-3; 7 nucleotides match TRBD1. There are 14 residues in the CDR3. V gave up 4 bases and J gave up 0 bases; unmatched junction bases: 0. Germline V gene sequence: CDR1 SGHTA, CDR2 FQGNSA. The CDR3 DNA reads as TGTGCCAGCAGCTCAGGGGGCTCTGGAAACACCATATATTTT. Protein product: CASSSGGSGNTIYF.

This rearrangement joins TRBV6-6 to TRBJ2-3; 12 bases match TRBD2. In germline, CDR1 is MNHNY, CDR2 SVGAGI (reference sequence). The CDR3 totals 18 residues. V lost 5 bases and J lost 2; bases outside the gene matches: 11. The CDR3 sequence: CASSQGLAGFANTDTQYF. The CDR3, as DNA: TGTGCCAGCAGTCAGGGACTAGCGGGCTTCGCAAACACAGATACGCAGTATTTT.

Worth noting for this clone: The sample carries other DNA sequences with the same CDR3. CDR3 bases: TGTGCCAGCAGTTACGGGGGCAGCAATCAGCCCCAGCATTTT. It specifies CASSYGGSNQPQHF. The chain uses TRBV6-5 and TRBJ1-5; a weak D match, TRBD1 (6 bases). This CDR3 comprises 14 residues. Germline CDR1 reads MNHEY; CDR2 reads SVGAGI. The V and J ends lost 2 bases and 1 base respectively, with 6 bases between them.

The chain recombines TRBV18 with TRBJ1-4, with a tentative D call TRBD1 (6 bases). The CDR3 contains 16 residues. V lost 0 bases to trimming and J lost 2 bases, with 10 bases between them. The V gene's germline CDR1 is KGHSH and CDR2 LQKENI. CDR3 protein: CASSPPGQGTNEKLFF. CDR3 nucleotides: TGTGCCAGCTCACCACCGGGGCAGGGGACTAATGAAAAACTGTTTTTT.

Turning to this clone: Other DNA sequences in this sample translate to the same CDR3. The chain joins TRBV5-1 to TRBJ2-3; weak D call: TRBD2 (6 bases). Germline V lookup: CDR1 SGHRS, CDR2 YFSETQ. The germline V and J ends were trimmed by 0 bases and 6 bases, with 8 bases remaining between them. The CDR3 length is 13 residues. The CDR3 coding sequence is TGCGCCAGCAGCTTGGTTCGGGGGGATACGCAGTATTTT. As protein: CASSLVRGDTQYF.

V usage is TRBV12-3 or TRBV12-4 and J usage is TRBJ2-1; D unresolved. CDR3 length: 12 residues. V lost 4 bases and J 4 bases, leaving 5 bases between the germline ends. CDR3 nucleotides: TGTGCCAGCAGTTCCCCATACAATGAGCAGTTCTTC. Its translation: CASSSPYNEQFF.

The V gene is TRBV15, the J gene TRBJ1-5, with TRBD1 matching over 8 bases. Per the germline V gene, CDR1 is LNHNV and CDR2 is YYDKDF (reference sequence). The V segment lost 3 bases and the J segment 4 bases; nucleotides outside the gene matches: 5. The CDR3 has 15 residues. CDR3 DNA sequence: TGTGCCACCAGCAGTCAGGGGGCATGGAATCAGCCCCAGCATTTT. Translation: CATSSQGAWNQPQHF.

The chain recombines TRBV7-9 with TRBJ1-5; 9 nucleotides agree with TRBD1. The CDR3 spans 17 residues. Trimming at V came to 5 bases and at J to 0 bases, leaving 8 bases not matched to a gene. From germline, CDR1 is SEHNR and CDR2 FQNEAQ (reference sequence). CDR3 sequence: CASSPTGTGISNQPQHF. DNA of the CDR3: TGTGCCAGCAGCCCAACCGGGACAGGGATTAGCAATCAGCCCCAGCATTTT.

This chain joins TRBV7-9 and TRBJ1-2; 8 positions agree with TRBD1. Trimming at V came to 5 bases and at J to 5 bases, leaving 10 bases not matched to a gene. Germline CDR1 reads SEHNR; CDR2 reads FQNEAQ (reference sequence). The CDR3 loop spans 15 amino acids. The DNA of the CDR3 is TGTGCCAGCAGCCCCCACAGGGGGGGGACTTATGGCTACACCTTC. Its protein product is CASSPHRGGTYGYTF.

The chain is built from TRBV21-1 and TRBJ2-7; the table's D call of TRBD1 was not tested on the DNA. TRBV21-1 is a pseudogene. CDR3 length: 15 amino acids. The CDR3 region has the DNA TGTGCCAGCAGCAAAGGGCGGGACAGGGCCTACGAGCAGTACTTC. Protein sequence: CASSKGRDRAYEQYF.